This T cell receptor (beta chain) was identified in a study of blood T cell repertoires in COVID-19. Turning to the study itself: Both acute and convalescent COVID-19 samples were obtained from the United States, Italy and Spain.

The CDR3 runs to 13 residues. V was pared by 1 base and J by 4 bases, with 7 bases between. CDR1 and CDR2 (germline): SEHNR, FQNEAQ (reference sequence). Original analysis: Reference gene primer amplification gave estimated nucleated cell counts. Sequenced by immunoSEQ multiplex PCR; TCRdb stores in-frame clones only, minus some. V and J calls and clone size are those listed in that table; D and trimming were worked out from the DNA. Here the sample spans approximately 60,000 clones, 60% to 85% being singletons. The TCR originated in a man aged 55 to 70 with acute or convalescent COVID-19. The sample taken for sequencing was peripheral blood. This chain links TRBV7-9 with TRBJ1-1; D is unresolved. The CDR3 spells CASSLGGSTEAFF. CDR3 nucleotide sequence: TGTGCCAGCAGCTTAGGAGGGAGCACTGAAGCTTTCTTT.